Shown below are 20 T cell receptor beta chains from a single sample sequenced in a study of CD8+ T cells in alopecia areata. Once RNA had been extracted, it was reverse transcribed into cDNA to act as the sequencing template. The protocol was immunoSEQ multiplex PCR, while the TCRdb copy is restricted to in-frame clones and leaves out a portion. Of approximately 61,000 clones listed, around 96% are singletons. The sequencing here drew on CD8+ T cells sorted from blood, taken at week 0. All receptors derive from a human donor with alopecia areata.

This clone was seen just once. The rearrangement links TRBV29-1 to TRBJ1-1; 7 positions agree with TRBD1. The ends lost 1 base at V and 4 bases at J; junction bases unmatched: 9. There are 15 residues in the CDR3. Germline CDR1 and CDR2: SQVTM and ANQGSEA. The CDR3 sequence: CSVEVLTGASTEAFF. The CDR3 nucleotides read TGCAGCGTTGAAGTTCTTACAGGGGCCTCCACTGAAGCTTTCTTT.

The V gene is TRBV6-5, the J gene TRBJ1-6; a weak D match, TRBD1 (6 bases). Germline CDR1 is MNHEY and CDR2 is SVGAGI. V was shortened by 6 bases and J by 3 bases, with 12 bases between the two germline ends. CDR3 length: 15 residues. CDR3 sequence: CASRDSLYYNSPLHF. As DNA, the CDR3 is TGTGCCAGCAGGGACAGCCTCTACTATAATTCACCCCTCCACTTT.

The V call is TRBV6-1, the J call TRBJ1-2; D remains unclear. CDR3 size: 16 residues. Deletions cut 2 bases from V and 4 bases from J, with 17 bases between. The V gene's germline CDR1 is MNHNS and CDR2 SASEGT. The CDR3 coding sequence is TGTGCCAGCAGTGAACCTTTCGTGGGTTCGGGCTATGGCTACACCTTC. Translating it yields CASSEPFVGSGYGYTF.

The chain carries TRBV4-1 and TRBJ1-1; the match to TRBD1 covers 7 bases. Per germline, CDR1 MGHRA and CDR2 YSYEKL. Trimming cost V 4 bases and J 9 bases; bases outside gene matches: 17. The CDR3 is made up of 16 amino acids. The CDR3 nucleotides read TGCGCCAGCAGCCGGACTTCGGGACAGCCCGGGACCCAAGCTTTCTTT. Amino acid sequence: CASSRTSGQPGTQAFF.

The table lists this clone with a count of one. V usage is TRBV4-1 and J usage is TRBJ1-1; D perhaps matches TRBD1 (5 bases). Germline V gene sequence: CDR1 MGHRA, CDR2 YSYEKL. Trimming took off 4 bases at V and 1 base at J, with 7 bases between the two ends. This CDR3 has 13 amino acids. CDR3 DNA sequence: TGCGCCAGCAGCCGCGGGGGGAACACTGAAGCTTTCTTT. It specifies CASSRGGNTEAFF.

The rearrangement links TRBV6-5 to TRBJ2-2; D unresolved. With 0 bases removed from V and 1 base from J, the gap between germline ends came to 6 bases. Germline V lookup: CDR1 MNHEY, CDR2 SVGAGI. This CDR3 spans 15 amino acids. As DNA, the CDR3 is TGTGCCAGCAGTTACTCGGGCAGGAACACCGGGGAGCTGTTTTTT. This codes for CASSYSGRNTGELFF.

The J gene is TRBJ2-5, the V gene TRBV4-1; no firm D call. V was cut by 6 bases and J by 5 bases, with 13 bases left in between. Germline CDR1 is MGHRA and CDR2 is YSYEKL. CDR3 length: 13 residues. The CDR3 nucleotides are TGCGCCAGCAGTCAGCCGGACGGGGAGACCCAGTACTTC. Amino acids: CASSQPDGETQYF.

V is TRBV5-5 and J is TRBJ2-7, with D tentatively TRBD1 or TRBD2 (5 bases each). The CDR3 is made up of 16 amino acids. Germline V gene data show CDR1 as SGHKS and CDR2 as YYEKEE (reference sequence). V gave up 4 bases and J gave up 2 bases, with 19 bases separating them. This CDR3 is CASSQFRDLFTYEQYF. CDR3 coding DNA: TGTGCCAGCAGCCAGTTTCGGGACCTGTTTACCTACGAGCAGTACTTC.

This clone occurred once. The chain has TRBV27 and TRBJ2-7, with D unclear. The V end was cut by 3 bases, the J end by 7 bases, with 13 bases between. There are 13 residues in the CDR3. Germline V CDR1 and CDR2: MNHEY, SMNVEV (reference sequence). The CDR3 loop is CASSFNSPLEQYF. The DNA for the CDR3 is TGTGCCAGCAGTTTTAACTCCCCCCTGGAGCAGTACTTC.

The rearrangement links TRBV6-6 to TRBJ2-7, with D maybe TRBD2 (6 bases). CDR1 and CDR2 from the germline V gene are MNHNY and SVGAGI (reference sequence). CDR3 length equals 14 residues. V shed 7 bases and J shed 0 bases, with 13 bases lying between them. The CDR3 DNA is TGTGCCAGCACCTCGGGGAGGAGCTCCTACGAGCAGTACTTC. Amino acid sequence: CASTSGRSSYEQYF.

The sample holds one count of this clone. A read error may produce the germline difference seen at one junction end. V and J are TRBV7-7 and TRBJ2-7, with unresolved D. Germline lookup yields CDR1 SSHAT and CDR2 FNYEAQ (reference sequence). This CDR3 is built from 13 residues. CDR3 sequence (DNA): TGTGCTAGCAGCTCCAGTCCCGGCTACGAGCAGTACTTC. It encodes CASSSSPGYEQYF.

The gene calls are TRBV27 and TRBJ2-7, with TRBD1 matching 9 bases. The CDR3 extends over 13 amino acids. V was pared by 10 bases and J by 3 bases, with 7 bases of the junction left unmatched. Germline V lookup: CDR1 MNHEY, CDR2 SMNVEV (reference sequence). Written as DNA, the CDR3 is TGTGCCACAAGACAGGGGGTTAACTACGAGCAGTACTTC. It translates to CATRQGVNYEQYF.

This chain links TRBV7-9 with TRBJ2-2, with D possibly TRBD2 on 7 matching bases. The CDR3 length is 18 residues. Trimming removed 1 base at V and 4 bases at J, with 19 bases between. Germline lookup yields CDR1 SEHNR and CDR2 FQNEAQ (reference sequence). DNA for the CDR3: TGTGCCAGCAGCTTAGACCCGCGGGGGCGGGGAAGCACCGGGGAGCTGTTTTTT. It specifies CASSLDPRGRGSTGELFF.

The V and J genes are TRBV6-1 and TRBJ2-1; maybe TRBD2 (5 bases). Germline values: CDR1 MNHNS, CDR2 SASEGT. Trimming stripped 8 bases from V and 0 bases from J, with 11 bases between. This CDR3 is 14 amino acids long. For the CDR3, the DNA is TGTGCCAGCGATGACACTAGCTCCTACAATGAGCAGTTCTTC. Its translation is CASDDTSSYNEQFF.

Here the CDR3 DNA reads TGTGCCAGCAGCTCGGGACTAGCGGGGGCCTACAATGAGCAGTTCTTC. It is translated as CASSSGLAGAYNEQFF. The chain has TRBV7-9 and TRBJ2-1; 14 nucleotides align to TRBD2. J gave up 2 bases and V 4 bases, and 1 base lay outside the gene matches. The germline gives CDR1 SEHNR, CDR2 FQNEAQ (reference sequence). This CDR3 spans 16 amino acids. Filled out from reference TRBV7-9 and TRBJ2-1, the complete variable domain reads DTGVSQNPRHKITKRGQNVTFRCDPISEHNRLYWYRQTLGQGPEFLTYFQNEAQLEKSRLLSDRFSAERPKGSFSTLEIQRTEQGDSAMYLCASSSGLAGAYNEQFFGPGTRLTVL.

The CDR3 reads CASSASELALPDTQYF. The CDR3 nucleotides are TGTGCCAGCAGCGCCTCGGAACTAGCGTTACCAGATACGCAGTATTTT. The V gene is TRBV9, the J gene TRBJ2-3; TRBD2 matches at 7 bases. Germline loops: CDR1 SGDLS, CDR2 YYNGEE. The CDR3 has 16 amino acids. The V segment lost 3 bases and the J segment 4 bases; nucleotides outside the gene matches: 11.

The CDR3 loop reads CATSRDRTPTDEQYF. The CDR3 DNA follows: TGTGCCACCAGCAGAGACCGGACCCCGACGGACGAGCAGTACTTC. This chain joins TRBV15 and TRBJ2-7; D not resolved. CDR1 and CDR2 (germline): LNHNV, YYDKDF (reference sequence). V was trimmed by 0 bases and J by 5 bases, leaving 14 bases between them. CDR3 length: 15 amino acids.

The chain employs TRBV7-8 and TRBJ2-1; 11 nucleotides agree with TRBD2. The CDR3 covers 15 residues. The V and J ends lost 1 base and 9 bases, in that order; junction bases with no gene match: 5. The germline V gene has CDR1 SGHVS and CDR2 FQNEAQ. The CDR3 DNA follows: TGTGCCAGCAGCTTAGAGGCTAGCGGGGGGTCTGAGCAGTTCTTC. Amino acid sequence: CASSLEASGGSEQFF. Supplemented by reference TRBV7-8 and TRBJ2-1, the full variable domain reads GAGVSQSPRYKVAKRGQDVALRCDPISGHVSLFWYQQALGQGPEFLTYFQNEAQLDKSGLPSDRFFAERPEGSVSTLKIQRTQQEDSAVYLCASSLEASGGSEQFFGPGTRLTVL.

V usage is TRBV11-1 and J usage is TRBJ1-3; D possibly corresponds to TRBD1 (5 bases). Trimming left V 5 bases short and J 2 bases short, with 16 bases between. There are 16 residues in the CDR3. Germline V CDR1 and CDR2: SGHAT, FQDESV (reference sequence). CDR3 sequence (DNA): TGTGCCAGCAGCCCCAGGGCCGACTCTCCTGGAAACACCATATATTTT. Protein: CASSPRADSPGNTIYF.

The V call is TRBV4-1, the J call TRBJ2-5, with D possibly being TRBD1 (6 bases). V was trimmed by 4 bases and J by 2 bases, leaving 17 bases between them. The V gene's germline CDR1 is MGHRA and CDR2 YSYEKL. The length of the CDR3 is 16 residues. Here the CDR3 DNA reads TGCGCCAGCAGCCCTCAATACGGACAGACACAAGAGACCCAGTACTTC. The encoded protein is CASSPQYGQTQETQYF.